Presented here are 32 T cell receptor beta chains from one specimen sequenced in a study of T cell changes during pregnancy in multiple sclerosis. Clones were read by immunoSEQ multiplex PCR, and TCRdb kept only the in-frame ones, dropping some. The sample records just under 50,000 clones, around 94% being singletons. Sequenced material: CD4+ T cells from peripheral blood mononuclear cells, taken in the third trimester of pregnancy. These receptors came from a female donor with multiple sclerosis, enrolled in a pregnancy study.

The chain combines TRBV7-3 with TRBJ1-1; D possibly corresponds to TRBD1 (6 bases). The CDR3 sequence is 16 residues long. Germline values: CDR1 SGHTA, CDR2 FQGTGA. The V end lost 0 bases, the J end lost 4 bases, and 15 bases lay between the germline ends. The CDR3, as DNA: TGTGCCAGCAGCTTAACGGGACACGGTATAGGCACTGAAGCTTTCTTT. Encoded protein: CASSLTGHGIGTEAFF.

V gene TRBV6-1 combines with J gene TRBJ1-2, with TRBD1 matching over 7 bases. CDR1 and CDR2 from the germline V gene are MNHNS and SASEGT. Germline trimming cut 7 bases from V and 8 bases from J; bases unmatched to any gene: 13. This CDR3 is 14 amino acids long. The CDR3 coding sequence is TGTGCCAGCAACCTGCCGAGCCCCAGGGGGGGCTACACCTTC. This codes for CASNLPSPRGGYTF.

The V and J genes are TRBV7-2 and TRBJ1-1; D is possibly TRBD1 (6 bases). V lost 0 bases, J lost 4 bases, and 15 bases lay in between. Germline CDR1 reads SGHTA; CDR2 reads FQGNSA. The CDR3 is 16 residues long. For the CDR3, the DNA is TGTGCCAGCAGCTTAGCGTCGGGGGGCATGATCACTGAAGCTTTCTTT. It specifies CASSLASGGMITEAFF.

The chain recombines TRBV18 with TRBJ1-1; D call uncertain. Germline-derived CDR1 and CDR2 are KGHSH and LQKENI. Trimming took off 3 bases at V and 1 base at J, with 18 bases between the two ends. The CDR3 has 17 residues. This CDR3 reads CASSPRLDLSANTEAFF. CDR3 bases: TGTGCCAGCTCACCCCGACTAGACTTATCCGCGAACACTGAAGCTTTCTTT.

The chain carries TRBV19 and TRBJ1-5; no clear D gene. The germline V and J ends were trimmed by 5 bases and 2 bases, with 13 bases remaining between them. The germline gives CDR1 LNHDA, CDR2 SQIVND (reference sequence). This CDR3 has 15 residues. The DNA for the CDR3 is TGTGCCAGTAGTCCGGGAAGGGTCGGCAATCAGCCCCAGCATTTT. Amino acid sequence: CASSPGRVGNQPQHF. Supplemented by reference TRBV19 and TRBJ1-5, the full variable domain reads DGGITQSPKYLFRKEGQNVTLSCEQNLNHDAMYWYRQDPGQGLRLIYYSQIVNDFQKGDIAEGYSVSREKKESFPLTVTSAQKNPTAFYLCASSPGRVGNQPQHFGDGTRLSIL.

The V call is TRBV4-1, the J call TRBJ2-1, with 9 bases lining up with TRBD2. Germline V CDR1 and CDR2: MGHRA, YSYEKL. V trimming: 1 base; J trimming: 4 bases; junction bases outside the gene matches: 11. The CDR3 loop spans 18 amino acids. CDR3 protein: CASSQAPKASGTYNEQFF. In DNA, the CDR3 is TGCGCCAGCAGCCAAGCCCCCAAGGCTAGCGGGACTTACAATGAGCAGTTCTTC.

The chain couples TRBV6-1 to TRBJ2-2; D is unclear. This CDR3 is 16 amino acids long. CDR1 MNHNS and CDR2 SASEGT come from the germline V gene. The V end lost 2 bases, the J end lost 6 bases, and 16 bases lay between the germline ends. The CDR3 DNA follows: TGTGCCAGCAGTGAATTTGGTTTGAGCGCCTCCGGGGAGCTGTTTTTT. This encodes CASSEFGLSASGELFF.

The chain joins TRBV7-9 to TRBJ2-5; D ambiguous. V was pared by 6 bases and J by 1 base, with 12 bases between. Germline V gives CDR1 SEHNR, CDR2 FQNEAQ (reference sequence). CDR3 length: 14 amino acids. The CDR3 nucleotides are TGTGCCAGCAGACTCTCACAGTTCCAAGAGACCCAGTACTTC. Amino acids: CASRLSQFQETQYF.

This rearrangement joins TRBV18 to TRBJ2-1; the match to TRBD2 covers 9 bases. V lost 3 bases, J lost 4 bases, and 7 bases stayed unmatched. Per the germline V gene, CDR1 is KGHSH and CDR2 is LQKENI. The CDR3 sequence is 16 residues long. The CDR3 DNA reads TGTGCCAGCTCACCGATCAGCGGGAGGAGATACAATGAGCAGTTCTTC. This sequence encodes CASSPISGRRYNEQFF.

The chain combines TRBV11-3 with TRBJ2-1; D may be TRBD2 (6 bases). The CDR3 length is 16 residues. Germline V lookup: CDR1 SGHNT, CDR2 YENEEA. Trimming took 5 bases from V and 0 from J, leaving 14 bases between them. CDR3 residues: CASSGGAGSSYNEQFF. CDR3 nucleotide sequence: TGTGCCAGCAGCGGAGGCGCGGGGAGCTCCTACAATGAGCAGTTCTTC.

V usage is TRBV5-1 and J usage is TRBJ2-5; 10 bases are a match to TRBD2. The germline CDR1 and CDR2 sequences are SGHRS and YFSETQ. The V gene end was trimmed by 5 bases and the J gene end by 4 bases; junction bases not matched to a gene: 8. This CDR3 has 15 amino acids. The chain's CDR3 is CASRPLAGGGETQYF. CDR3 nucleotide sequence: TGCGCCAGCAGGCCTTTAGCGGGAGGAGGAGAGACCCAGTACTTC.

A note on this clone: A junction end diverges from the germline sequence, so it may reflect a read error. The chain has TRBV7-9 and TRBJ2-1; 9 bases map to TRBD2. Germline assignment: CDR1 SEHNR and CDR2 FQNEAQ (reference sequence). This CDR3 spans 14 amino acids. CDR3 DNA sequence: TGTGCCAGCAGCGTAGCGGGGGCATACAATGAGCAGTTCTTC. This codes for CASSVAGAYNEQFF. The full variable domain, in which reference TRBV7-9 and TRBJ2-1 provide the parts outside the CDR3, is DTGVSQNPRHKITKRGQNVTFRCDPISEHNRLYWYRQTLGQGPEFLTYFQNEAQLEKSRLLSDRFSAERPKGSFSTLEIQRTEQGDSAMYLCASSVAGAYNEQFFGPGTRLTVL.

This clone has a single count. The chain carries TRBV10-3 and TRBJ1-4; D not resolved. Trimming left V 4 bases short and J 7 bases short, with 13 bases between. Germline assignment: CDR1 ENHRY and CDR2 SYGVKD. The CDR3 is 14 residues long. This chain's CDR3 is CAISGMRGSEKLFF. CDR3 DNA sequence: TGTGCCATCAGTGGGATGCGGGGTTCTGAAAAACTGTTTTTT.

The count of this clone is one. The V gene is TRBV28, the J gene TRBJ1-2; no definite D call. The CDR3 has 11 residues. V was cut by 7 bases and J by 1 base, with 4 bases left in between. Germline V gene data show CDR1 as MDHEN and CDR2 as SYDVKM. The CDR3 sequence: CASISNYGYTF. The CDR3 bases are TGTGCCAGCATTAGTAACTATGGCTACACCTTC.

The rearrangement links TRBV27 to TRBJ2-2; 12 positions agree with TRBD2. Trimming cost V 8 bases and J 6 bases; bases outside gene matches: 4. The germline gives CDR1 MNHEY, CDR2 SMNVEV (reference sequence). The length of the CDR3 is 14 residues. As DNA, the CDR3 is TGTGCCAGCCAGACTAGCGGGAGCGCCGGGGAGCTGTTTTTT. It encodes CASQTSGSAGELFF.

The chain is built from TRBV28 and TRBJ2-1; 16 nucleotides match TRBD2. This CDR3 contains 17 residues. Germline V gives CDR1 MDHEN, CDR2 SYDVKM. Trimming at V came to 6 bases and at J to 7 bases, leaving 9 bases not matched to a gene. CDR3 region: CASRPSTGLAGGNEQFF. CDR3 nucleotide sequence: TGTGCCAGCAGACCTTCTACGGGACTAGCGGGAGGGAATGAGCAGTTCTTC.

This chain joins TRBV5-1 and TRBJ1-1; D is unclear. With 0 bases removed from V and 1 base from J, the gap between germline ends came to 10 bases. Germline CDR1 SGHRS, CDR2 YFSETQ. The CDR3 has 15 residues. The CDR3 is CASSLESARNTEAFF. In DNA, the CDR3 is TGCGCCAGCAGCTTGGAGTCCGCGAGGAACACTGAAGCTTTCTTT. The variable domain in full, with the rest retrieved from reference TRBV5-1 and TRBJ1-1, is KAGVTQTPRYLIKTRGQQVTLSCSPISGHRSVSWYQQTPGQGLQFLFEYFSETQRNKGNFPGRFSGRQFSNSRSEMNVSTLELGDSALYLCASSLESARNTEAFFGQGTRLTVV.

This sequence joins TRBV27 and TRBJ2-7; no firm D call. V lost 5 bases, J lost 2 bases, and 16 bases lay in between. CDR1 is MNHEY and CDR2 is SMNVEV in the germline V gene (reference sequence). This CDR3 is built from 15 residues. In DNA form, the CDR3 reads TGTGCCAGCAGTCTTGTACGAGCGTCAGCCTACGAGCAGTACTTC. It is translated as CASSLVRASAYEQYF.

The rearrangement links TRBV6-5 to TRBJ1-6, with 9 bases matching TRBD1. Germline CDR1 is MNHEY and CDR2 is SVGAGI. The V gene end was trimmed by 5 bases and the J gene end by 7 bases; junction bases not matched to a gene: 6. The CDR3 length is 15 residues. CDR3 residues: CASSHGTGLNSPLHF. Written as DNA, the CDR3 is TGTGCCAGCAGTCACGGGACAGGGCTAAATTCACCCCTCCACTTT.

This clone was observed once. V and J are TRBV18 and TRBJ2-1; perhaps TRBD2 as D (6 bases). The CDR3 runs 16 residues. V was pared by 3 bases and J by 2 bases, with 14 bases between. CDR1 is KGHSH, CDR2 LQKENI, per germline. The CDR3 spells CASSPRERGPYNEQFF. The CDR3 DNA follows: TGTGCCAGCTCACCTCGGGAGCGCGGCCCCTACAATGAGCAGTTCTTC. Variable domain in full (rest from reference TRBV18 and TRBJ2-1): NAGVMQNPRHLVRRRGQEARLRCSPMKGHSHVYWYRQLPEEGLKFMVYLQKENIIDESGMPKERFSAEFPKEGPSILRIQQVVRGDSAAYFCASSPRERGPYNEQFFGPGTRLTVL.

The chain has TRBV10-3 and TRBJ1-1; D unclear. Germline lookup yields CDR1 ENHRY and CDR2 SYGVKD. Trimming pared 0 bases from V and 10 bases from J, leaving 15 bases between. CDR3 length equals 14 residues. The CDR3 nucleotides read TGTGCCATCAGTGAGTCCCCGGCCCCGGCGGCAGCTTTCTTT. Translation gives CAISESPAPAAAFF.

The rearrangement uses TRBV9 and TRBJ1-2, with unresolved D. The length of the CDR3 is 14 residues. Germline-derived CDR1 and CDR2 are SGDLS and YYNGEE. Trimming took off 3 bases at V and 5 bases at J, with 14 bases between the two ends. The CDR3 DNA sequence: TGTGCCAGCAGCGGCGACTGGACGGGATATGGCTACACCTTC. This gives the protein CASSGDWTGYGYTF.

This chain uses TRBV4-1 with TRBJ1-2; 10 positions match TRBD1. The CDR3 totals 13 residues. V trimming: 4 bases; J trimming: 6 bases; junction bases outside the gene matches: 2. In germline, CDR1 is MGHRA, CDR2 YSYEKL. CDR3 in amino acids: CASSPGTGDGYTF. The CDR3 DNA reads TGCGCCAGCAGCCCCGGGACAGGGGATGGCTACACCTTC.

For the CDR3, the DNA is TGTGCCAGCGGACCTCAGGGGGTAATGGCTTTCTTT. It codes for CASGPQGVMAFF. The chain couples TRBV7-9 to TRBJ1-1; 7 positions agree with TRBD1. The CDR3 is 12 amino acids. The V and J ends lost 8 bases and 11 bases, in that order; junction bases with no gene match: 11. Germline V CDR1 and CDR2: SEHNR, FQNEAQ (reference sequence).

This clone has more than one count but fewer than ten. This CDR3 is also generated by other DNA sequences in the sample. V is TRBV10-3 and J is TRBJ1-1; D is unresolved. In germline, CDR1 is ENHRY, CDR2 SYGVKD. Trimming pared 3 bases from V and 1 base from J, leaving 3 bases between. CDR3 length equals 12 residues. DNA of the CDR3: TGTGCCATCAGTGACAGGAACACTGAAGCTTTCTTT. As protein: CAISDRNTEAFF.

The chain's CDR3 is CAWSGGGGALETQYF. CDR3 DNA sequence: TGTGCCTGGAGTGGTGGCGGGGGGGCCCTAGAGACCCAGTACTTC. The J gene is TRBJ2-5, the V gene TRBV30; 9 bases align to TRBD2. CDR3 length: 15 amino acids. Germline V gene data show CDR1 as GTSNPN and CDR2 as SVGIG (reference sequence). The J segment lost 4 bases and the V segment lost 1 base, leaving 7 bases of the junction unmatched.

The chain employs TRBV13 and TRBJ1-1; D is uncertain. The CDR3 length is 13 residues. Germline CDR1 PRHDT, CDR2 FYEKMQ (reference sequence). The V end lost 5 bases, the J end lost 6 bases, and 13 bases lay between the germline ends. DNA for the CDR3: TGTGCCAGCAGCCCCATGACACGGTCTGAAGCTTTCTTT. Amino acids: CASSPMTRSEAFF. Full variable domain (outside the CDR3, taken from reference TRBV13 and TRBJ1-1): AAGVIQSPRHLIKEKRETATLKCYPIPRHDTVYWYQQGPGQDPQFLISFYEKMQSDKGSIPDRFSAQQFSDYHSELNMSSLELGDSALYFCASSPMTRSEAFFGQGTRLTVV.

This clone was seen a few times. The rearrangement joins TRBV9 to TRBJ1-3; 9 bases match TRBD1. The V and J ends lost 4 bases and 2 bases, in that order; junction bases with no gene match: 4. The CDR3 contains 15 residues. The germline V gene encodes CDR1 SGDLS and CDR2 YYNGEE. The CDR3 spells CASSRNRGPGNTIYF. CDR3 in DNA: TGTGCCAGCAGCCGTAACAGGGGGCCTGGAAACACCATATATTTT.

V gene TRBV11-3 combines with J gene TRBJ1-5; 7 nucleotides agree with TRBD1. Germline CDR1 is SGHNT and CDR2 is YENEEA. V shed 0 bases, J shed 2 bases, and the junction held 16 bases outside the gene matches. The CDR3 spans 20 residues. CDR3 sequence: CASSLDLEGAVGVCNQPQHF. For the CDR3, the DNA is TGTGCCAGCAGCTTAGATCTAGAGGGGGCGGTAGGCGTTTGCAATCAGCCCCAGCATTTT.

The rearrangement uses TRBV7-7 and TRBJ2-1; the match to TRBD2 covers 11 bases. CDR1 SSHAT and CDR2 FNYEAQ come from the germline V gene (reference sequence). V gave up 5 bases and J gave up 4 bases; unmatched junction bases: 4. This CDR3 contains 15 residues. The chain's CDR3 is CASSPGLAEYNEQFF. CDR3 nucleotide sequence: TGTGCCAGCAGCCCGGGACTAGCGGAATACAATGAGCAGTTCTTC.

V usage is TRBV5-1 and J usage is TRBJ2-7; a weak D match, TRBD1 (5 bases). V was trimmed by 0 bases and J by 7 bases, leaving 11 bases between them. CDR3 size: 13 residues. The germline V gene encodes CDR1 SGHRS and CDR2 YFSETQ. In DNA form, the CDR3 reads TGCGCCAGCAGCTTGGGGGCAGGGCTGGAGCAGTACTTC. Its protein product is CASSLGAGLEQYF.

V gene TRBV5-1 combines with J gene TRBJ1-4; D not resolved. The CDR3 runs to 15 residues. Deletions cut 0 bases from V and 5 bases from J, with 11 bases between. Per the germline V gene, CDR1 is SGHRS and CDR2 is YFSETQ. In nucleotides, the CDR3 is TGCGCCAGCAGCTTGGTAGCAGCGGCCAATGAAAAACTGTTTTTT. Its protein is CASSLVAAANEKLFF.